This T cell receptor beta chain emerged from a study of blood T cell repertoires in COVID-19. For the study at large: Acute and convalescent COVID-19 specimens originated in the United States, Italy and Spain.

Per the study methods: From reference gene primer amplification, estimates of nucleated cell counts were derived. TCRdb's copy holds only in-frame clones and misses some; the assay was immunoSEQ multiplex PCR. From that table come the V and J calls and clone size; the DNA was used to work out D and trimming. The sample contains approximately 59,000 clones, approximately 75% of which appear only once. The CDR3 is 20 amino acids. V lost 1 base, J lost 7 bases, and 28 bases lay in between. The germline V gene has CDR1 MGHRA and CDR2 YSYEKL. The Seattle site enrolled patients during active infection and followed them longitudinally.

The chain couples TRBV4-1 to TRBJ2-2; D is possibly TRBD2 (6 bases). The sequencing sample was made of peripheral blood. This TCR was recovered from a man in his 60s with COVID-19, enrolled during active disease. As DNA, the CDR3 is TGCGCCAGCAGCCAAGGACGGGGAGCGTTTCTCGGGAGAGTTGGCGGGGAGCTGTTTTTT. Protein: CASSQGRGAFLGRVGGELFF.